A selection of T cell receptor beta chains follows, all from one sample in a study of cytomegalovirus exposure and HLA in healthy donors. Here immunoSEQ multiplex PCR was the method, and the copy in TCRdb shows in-frame clones only, minus some. Of about 170,000 clones listed, under 85% are singletons. Sequencing was performed on PBMCs. All receptors come from a female donor in good health and CMV-seronegative. Each CDR3 is given with its conserved first and last residue. Each record gives: J gene, clone size, D gene, V gene, CDR3 DNA, CDR3 protein. The D gene is left open where the match is weak. Clone size is shown for a subset of rows, as once, few, many or a class of expanded clone.

TRBJ2-3,NA,TRBD2,TRBV7-3,TGTGCCAGCAGCTCCGGGACTAGATCACTAGATACGCAGTATTTT,CASSSGTRSLDTQYF
TRBJ1-4,once,TRBD1,TRBV7-9,TGTGCCGTAGGGGGAGACAGGGTTAATGAAAAACTGTTTTTT,CAVGGDRVNEKLFF
TRBJ1-3,NA,NA,TRBV6-6,TGTGCCAGCAGCCACTCACGGGAAAGCTCTGGAAACACCATATATTTT,CASSHSRESSGNTIYF
TRBJ2-7,once,TRBD1,TRBV6-6,TGTGCCAGCAGTTACTGGGACAGGGGATCTTACGAGCAGTACTTC,CASSYWDRGSYEQYF
TRBJ1-5,NA,NA,TRBV30,TGTGCCTGGACCCAAGGAGGGGTTCGTCAGCCCCAGCATTTT,CAWTQGGVRQPQHF
TRBJ1-2,NA,NA,TRBV19,TGTGCCAGTAGTACGTCCGAGACGGGAAACGGCTACACCTTC,CASSTSETGNGYTF
TRBJ2-2,NA,TRBD1,TRBV27,TGTGCCAGCAGTTTATGGCAGGGGGCCACCGGGGAGCTGTTTTTT,CASSLWQGATGELFF
TRBJ1-1,NA,NA,TRBV4-2,TGTGCCAGCAGCCAGGCCTCAACAGGCCCCGTTGAAGCTTTCTTT,CASSQASTGPVEAFF
TRBJ2-7,NA,TRBD1,TRBV4-3,TGCGCCAGCAGCCAAGTAGGACAGGGGTCCGAGCAGTACTTC,CASSQVGQGSEQYF
TRBJ2-7,NA,NA,TRBV28,TGTGCCAGCAGTTTAACTAACTACGAGCAGTACTTC,CASSLTNYEQYF
TRBJ2-2,few,TRBD2,TRBV5-1,TGCGCCAGCAGCCAATCTAGCGGGAGATACACCGGGGAGCTGTTTTTT,CASSQSSGRYTGELFF
TRBJ2-5,NA,NA,TRBV19,TGTGCCAGTAGTATAGCCCGCAGGGAGACCCAGTACTTC,CASSIARRETQYF
TRBJ1-4,NA,TRBD1,TRBV18,TGTGCCAGCTCACCACAACAGGGGGCAGGAGAAAAACTGTTTTTT,CASSPQQGAGEKLFF
TRBJ1-1,NA,TRBD1,TRBV19,TGTGCCAGTAGTATTTCATTGGACAGGGGAAACACTGAAGCTTTCTTT,CASSISLDRGNTEAFF
TRBJ1-5,NA,NA,TRBV19,TGTGCCAGTAGTATGCGTTTATCGCCCCAGCATTTT,CASSMRLSPQHF
TRBJ1-4,NA,NA,TRBV14,TGTGCCAGCAGCCAAGCTTGGAGGGATGAGGAAAAACTGTTTTTT,CASSQAWRDEEKLFF
TRBJ2-7,NA,NA,TRBV9,TGTGCCAGCAGCCCGTCAGAGGGCAGGGGTCACGAGCAGTACTTC,CASSPSEGRGHEQYF
TRBJ1-3,few,TRBD1,TRBV11-2,TGTGCCAGCAGCTCAGGGACAGACTCTGGAAACACCATATATTTT,CASSSGTDSGNTIYF
TRBJ2-7,NA,NA,TRBV15,TGTGCCACCAGCAGAGATAGGGGTCAGCCGAGGCCCGAGCAGTACTTC,CATSRDRGQPRPEQYF
TRBJ2-3,NA,NA,TRBV6-5,TGTGCCAGCAGTTACGCCGGGACTGCAAGAGATACGCAGTATTTT,CASSYAGTARDTQYF
TRBJ2-7,NA,NA,TRBV5-1,TGCGCCAGCAGTGCAGGGAAGTACGAGCAGTACTTC,CASSAGKYEQYF
TRBJ2-7,few,NA,TRBV6-1,TGTGCCTCCGAAGACAGATTTACCTACGAGCAGTACTTC,CASEDRFTYEQYF
TRBJ2-2,NA,TRBD1,TRBV4-1,TGCGCCAGCAGCCAAGGGGACAGGGACCACGGGGAGCTGTTTTTT,CASSQGDRDHGELFF
TRBJ2-3,few,NA,TRBV7-9,TGTGCCAGCAGCTTATCCAGCGGCTACACAGATACGCAGTATTTT,CASSLSSGYTDTQYF
TRBJ1-6,NA,TRBD1,TRBV27,TGTGCCAGCAGTTTACTCCCCCGGGACAGGGGTAGTTCACCCCTCCACTTT,CASSLLPRDRGSSPLHF
TRBJ1-3,NA,NA,TRBV7-3,TGTGCCAGCAGCTCTGACAGTTCTGGAAACACCATATATTTT,CASSSDSSGNTIYF
TRBJ1-2,few,NA,TRBV23-1,TGCGCCAGCAGTCATAAAGCGAGGAGAAACTATGGCTACACCTTC,CASSHKARRNYGYTF
TRBJ2-5,NA,NA,TRBV7-3,TGTGCCAGCAGCCTCGACAGCGCGCAAGAGACCCAGTACTTC,CASSLDSAQETQYF
TRBJ2-3,NA,TRBD2,TRBV7-3,TGTGCCAGCAGCTTACAGCGGGGGGGCGGAGATACGCAGTATTTT,CASSLQRGGGDTQYF
TRBJ2-6,NA,TRBD1,TRBV18,TGTGCCAGCTCACCCATCGGACAGGTCTCCTCTGGGGCCAACGTCCTGACTTTC,CASSPIGQVSSGANVLTF
TRBJ2-7,few,NA,TRBV5-1,TGCGCCAGCAGCTTTCTTGCTAGCGAATCCTACGAGCAGTACTTC,CASSFLASESYEQYF
TRBJ2-3,NA,TRBD2,TRBV7-9,TGTGCCAGCAGCACGACTAGCGGATACACAGATACGCAGTATTTT,CASSTTSGYTDTQYF
TRBJ2-1,NA,TRBD2,TRBV7-3,TGTGCCAGCAGCGAATCCGGGACTAGCGACTACAATGAGCAGTTCTTC,CASSESGTSDYNEQFF
TRBJ1-1,NA,NA,TRBV5-4,TGTGCCAGCTGGTTGAGGCGAGGGCTAGACACTGAAGCTTTCTTT,CASWLRRGLDTEAFF
TRBJ1-4,NA,TRBD1,TRBV29-1,TGCAGCGCTTGCACCGGGACAGGGGATGAAAAACTGTTTTTT,CSACTGTGDEKLFF
TRBJ2-2,NA,TRBD2,TRBV29-1,TGCAGCGTTGCCGGGGGGGGGAACACCGGGGAGCTGTTTTTT,CSVAGGGNTGELFF
TRBJ1-2,NA,TRBD1,TRBV30,TGTGCCTGGAGCCTGGCCAGGTCGGGACAGGGGAAGAGCTACACCTTC,CAWSLARSGQGKSYTF
TRBJ2-6,NA,TRBD1,TRBV15,TGTGCCACCAGCAGAGATCCCCGGGACAGGGGTACGGGGGCCAACGTCCTGACTTTC,CATSRDPRDRGTGANVLTF
TRBJ1-1,NA,NA,TRBV5-8,TGTGCCAGCAGCAGCAACACTGAAGCTTTCTTT,CASSSNTEAFF
TRBJ2-3,once,TRBD2,TRBV5-1,TGCGCCAGCAGCCTAGGACTAGTTGCAGTCGATACGCAGTATTTT,CASSLGLVAVDTQYF
TRBJ1-2,NA,NA,TRBV28,TGTGCCAGCAGTCCTAGTTCGAACAGGAATAATTATGGCTACACCTTC,CASSPSSNRNNYGYTF
TRBJ1-6,NA,TRBD1,TRBV5-5,TGTGCCAGCAGCTTGCTAACAGGGGGATATAATTCACCCCTCCACTTT,CASSLLTGGYNSPLHF
TRBJ2-7,NA,NA,TRBV7-2,TGTGCCAGCAGCGAAAGGGACTCCTCCTACGAGCAGTACTTC,CASSERDSSYEQYF
TRBJ1-5,once,NA,TRBV30,TGTGCCTGGGCCAGGGTTGTGAATCAGCCCCAGCATTTT,CAWARVVNQPQHF
TRBJ1-1,NA,TRBD1,TRBV28,TGTGCCAGCAGTCCAGACAGGGGAAGGGTTGAAGCTTTCTTT,CASSPDRGRVEAFF
TRBJ2-3,NA,NA,TRBV7-3,TGTGCCAGCAGCTCTGAACTCGGGTTAGCTGCGCAGTATTTT,CASSSELGLAAQYF
TRBJ2-1,NA,TRBD1,TRBV5-1,TGCGCCAGCAGCCAGGGACAGGGCCCATACAATGAGCAGTTCTTC,CASSQGQGPYNEQFF
TRBJ1-4,NA,NA,TRBV5-1,TGCGCCAGCAGCACCTACAGGGAAGAAAAACTGTTTTTT,CASSTYREEKLFF
TRBJ2-5,few,NA,TRBV6-5,TGTGCCAGCAGTTACTCGAATAGGGGCGTGTCAGAGACCCAGTACTTC,CASSYSNRGVSETQYF
TRBJ2-2,NA,NA,TRBV7-6,TGTGCCAGCAGCTTCGGGAACACCGGGGAGCTGTTTTTT,CASSFGNTGELFF
TRBJ1-1,once,NA,TRBV7-2,TGTGCCAGCAGCCCTCTGACGGGGAACACTGAAGCTTTCTTT,CASSPLTGNTEAFF
TRBJ2-2,NA,TRBD2,TRBV9,TGTGCCAGCGGTTGGGGGGGGGAGCTGTGGACCGGGGAGCTGTTTTTT,CASGWGGELWTGELFF
TRBJ1-2,NA,NA,TRBV28,TGTGCCAGCCATAGAGGGAGGAGTGGCTACACCTTC,CASHRGRSGYTF
TRBJ2-3,NA,TRBD1,TRBV28,TGTGCCAGCAGTTTAGGCAGGGGGTTAGATACGCAGTATTTT,CASSLGRGLDTQYF
TRBJ2-1,once,TRBD2,TRBV11-1,TGTGCCAGCAGCTTATCCGGGGGGGGCTACAATGAGCAGTTCTTC,CASSLSGGGYNEQFF
TRBJ1-2,once,TRBD1,TRBV7-2,TGTGCCAGCAGCTTAGGGGGGCCCAGGGGGGCCCTTAATGGCTACACCTTC,CASSLGGPRGALNGYTF
TRBJ2-1,NA,TRBD1,TRBV14,TGTGCCAGCAGCCAAGGGCAGGGGGCCCTGAATGAGCAGTTCTTC,CASSQGQGALNEQFF
TRBJ2-3,few,NA,TRBV5-1,TGCGCCAGCAGCTCTTCAGGCACAGATACGCAGTATTTT,CASSSSGTDTQYF
TRBJ2-7,NA,NA,TRBV19,TGTGCCAGTAGTTTGACCCAGACACAGAACGAGCAGTACTTC,CASSLTQTQNEQYF